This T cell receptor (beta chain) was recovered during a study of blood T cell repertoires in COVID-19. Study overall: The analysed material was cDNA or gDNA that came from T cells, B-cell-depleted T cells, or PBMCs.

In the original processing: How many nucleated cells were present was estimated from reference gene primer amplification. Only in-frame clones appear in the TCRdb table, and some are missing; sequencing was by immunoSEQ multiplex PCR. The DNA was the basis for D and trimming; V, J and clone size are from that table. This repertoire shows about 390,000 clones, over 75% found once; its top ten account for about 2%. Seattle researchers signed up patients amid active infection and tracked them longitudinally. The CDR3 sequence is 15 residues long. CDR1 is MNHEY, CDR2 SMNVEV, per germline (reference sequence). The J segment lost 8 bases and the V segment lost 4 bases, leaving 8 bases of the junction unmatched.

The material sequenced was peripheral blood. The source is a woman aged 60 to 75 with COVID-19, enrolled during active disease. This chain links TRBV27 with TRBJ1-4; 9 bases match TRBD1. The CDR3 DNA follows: TGTGCCAGCAGTTCCCGGACAGGGGCGGGCGAAAAACTGTTTTTT. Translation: CASSSRTGAGEKLFF.